These 27 T cell receptor beta chains came from one sample sequenced in a study of cytomegalovirus exposure and HLA in healthy donors. PCR was performed using 60 Vbeta and 13 Jbeta primers. Clones were read by immunoSEQ multiplex PCR, and TCRdb kept only the in-frame ones, dropping some. The sample has some 170,000 clones, roughly 76% seen once. Sequencing was carried out using PBMCs. These receptors were taken from a young woman in good health and CMV-seropositive.

The chain carries TRBV19 and TRBJ1-5; D perhaps matches TRBD1 (6 bases). In germline, CDR1 is LNHDA, CDR2 SQIVND (reference sequence). Trimming removed 6 bases at V and 6 bases at J, with 15 bases between. There are 14 residues in the CDR3. The CDR3 DNA sequence: TGTGCCAGTAGCCCGACAGGCGAGGGTCAGCCCCAGCATTTT. Its protein product is CASSPTGEGQPQHF.

The chain carries TRBV10-3 and TRBJ1-5; D is possibly TRBD1 (6 bases). CDR3 length equals 19 residues. V was shortened by 0 bases and J by 0 bases, with 18 bases between the two germline ends. CDR1 is ENHRY, CDR2 SYGVKD, per germline. The CDR3 here is CAISESGFSGHLSNQPQHF. CDR3 bases: TGTGCCATCAGTGAGTCCGGGTTTTCGGGACACCTTAGCAATCAGCCCCAGCATTTT.

This clone was counted once. This chain uses TRBV5-1 with TRBJ2-5, with D maybe TRBD2 (5 bases). V dropped 2 bases and J dropped 2 bases, with 10 bases sitting between them. The CDR3 runs to 14 residues. CDR1 SGHRS and CDR2 YFSETQ come from the germline V gene. CDR3 nucleotides: TGCGCCAGCAGCTTCCTACGGGGACAAGAGACCCAGTACTTC. This gives the protein CASSFLRGQETQYF.

The chain uses TRBV28 and TRBJ1-5; 10 bases match TRBD1. This CDR3 is built from 15 residues. Looked up from germline, CDR1 is MDHEN and CDR2 is SYDVKM. Unmatched junction bases numbered 5, after V lost 5 bases and J lost 4 bases. The CDR3 loop reads CASSPTGGLNQPQHF. CDR3 coding DNA: TGTGCCAGCAGTCCGACAGGGGGCCTGAATCAGCCCCAGCATTTT. Supplemented by reference TRBV28 and TRBJ1-5, the full variable domain reads DVKVTQSSRYLVKRTGEKVFLECVQDMDHENMFWYRQDPGLGLRLIYFSYDVKMKEKGDIPEGYSVSREKKERFSLILESASTNQTSMYLCASSPTGGLNQPQHFGDGTRLSIL.

J is TRBJ2-3 and V is TRBV6-6, with D possibly being TRBD2 (5 bases). V lost 6 bases and J lost 5, with 9 bases in between. Germline CDR1 is MNHNY and CDR2 is SVGAGI (reference sequence). The CDR3 is 12 amino acids. CDR3 DNA sequence: TGTGCCAGCAGCTGGGCGGGAGATACGCAGTATTTT. The encoded protein is CASSWAGDTQYF.

The chain has TRBV7-3 and TRBJ2-7, with 9 nucleotides matching TRBD1. This CDR3 has 14 amino acids. Germline assignment: CDR1 SGHTA and CDR2 FQGTGA. V lost 5 bases, J lost 4 bases, and 6 bases stayed unmatched. The CDR3 DNA is TGTGCCAGCAGCCCTACAGGGGGCACTTACGAGCAGTACTTC. Amino acid sequence: CASSPTGGTYEQYF.

The chain employs TRBV19 and TRBJ1-5, with a weak D call TRBD1 (6 bases). With 2 bases removed from V and 0 bases from J, the gap between germline ends came to 11 bases. Germline CDR1 is LNHDA and CDR2 is SQIVND (reference sequence). CDR3 length: 16 residues. The CDR3 DNA reads TGTGCCAGTAGTATAAGAGGACAGTTTAGCAATCAGCCCCAGCATTTT. Protein sequence: CASSIRGQFSNQPQHF.

The V and J genes are TRBV28 and TRBJ1-5; 7 bases fit TRBD1. Per germline, CDR1 MDHEN and CDR2 SYDVKM. V trimming: 2 bases; J trimming: 7 bases; junction bases outside the gene matches: 2. The CDR3 length is 13 residues. This CDR3 reads CASSLVRGQPQHF. In DNA, the CDR3 is TGTGCCAGCAGTTTAGTCAGGGGGCAGCCCCAGCATTTT.

The chain carries TRBV19 and TRBJ2-5, with TRBD2 identical over 9 bases. CDR1 LNHDA and CDR2 SQIVND come from the germline V gene (reference sequence). The junction had 11 bases not matched to a gene; V was cut back by 4 bases and J by 5 bases. This CDR3 has 16 amino acids. The CDR3 nucleotides are TGTGCCAGTAGTACCGAGGTGACTAGCGGTCTTGAGACCCAGTACTTC. Its translation: CASSTEVTSGLETQYF.

This rearrangement joins TRBV6-6 to TRBJ1-4; TRBD1 aligns across 7 bases. The CDR3 covers 15 residues. The ends lost 5 bases at V and 3 bases at J; junction bases unmatched: 6. Germline V CDR1 and CDR2: MNHNY, SVGAGI (reference sequence). As DNA, the CDR3 is TGTGCCAGCAGTCGATCAGGGGGATCTAATGAAAAACTGTTTTTT. It translates to CASSRSGGSNEKLFF.

V and J are TRBV6-1 and TRBJ1-6, with a possible D match to TRBD1 (5 bases). Germline V lookup: CDR1 MNHNS, CDR2 SASEGT. This CDR3 has 15 amino acids. The V end was cut by 2 bases, the J end by 7 bases, with 12 bases between. The CDR3 DNA follows: TGTGCCAGCAGTGAATTTGTAGGGGTAAATTCACCCCTCCACTTT. It specifies CASSEFVGVNSPLHF.

The rearrangement uses TRBV19 and TRBJ2-1; D ambiguous. Germline V lookup: CDR1 LNHDA, CDR2 SQIVND (reference sequence). The CDR3 sequence is 13 residues long. V was pared by 2 bases and J by 4 bases, with 6 bases between. The CDR3 here is CASSIPIYNEQFF. The CDR3 coding sequence is TGTGCCAGTAGTATACCCATTTACAATGAGCAGTTCTTC.

This chain connects TRBV7-2 to TRBJ1-2, with D perhaps matching TRBD1 (6 bases). The CDR3 runs to 14 residues. The germline gives CDR1 SGHTA, CDR2 FQGNSA. Trimming shortened V by 7 bases and J by 8 bases, and 20 bases separated the two germline ends. CDR3 DNA: TGTGCCAGCAAGCCCAGTGGGGGCGCGGAAGGCTACACCTTC. The encoded protein is CASKPSGGAEGYTF.

The chain links TRBV7-2 to TRBJ1-2, with 9 bases lining up with TRBD1. The CDR3 covers 14 residues. The junction had 5 bases not matched to a gene; V was cut back by 5 bases and J by 4 bases. Germline V gene sequence: CDR1 SGHTA, CDR2 FQGNSA. CDR3 amino acids: CASSLQGAPYGYTF. The CDR3 DNA follows: TGTGCCAGCAGCCTACAGGGGGCGCCCTATGGCTACACCTTC.

To note about this clone: The sample contains more than one DNA sequence encoding this CDR3. V is TRBV18 and J is TRBJ1-5, with a tentative D call TRBD1 (5 bases). Trimming removed 6 bases at V and 4 bases at J, with 10 bases between. Per germline, CDR1 KGHSH and CDR2 LQKENI. The CDR3 consists of 13 residues. The CDR3 region is CASSPQGNQPQHF. The CDR3 DNA reads TGTGCCAGCTCCCCGCAGGGAAATCAGCCCCAGCATTTT. The full variable domain, with the rest looked up from reference TRBV18 and TRBJ1-5, is NAGVMQNPRHLVRRRGQEARLRCSPMKGHSHVYWYRQLPEEGLKFMVYLQKENIIDESGMPKERFSAEFPKEGPSILRIQQVVRGDSAAYFCASSPQGNQPQHFGDGTRLSIL.

The rearrangement uses TRBV11-2 and TRBJ2-1; 8 bases agree with TRBD2. CDR3 length: 18 residues. J gave up 8 bases and V 0 bases, and 15 bases lay outside the gene matches. The V gene's germline CDR1 is SGHAT and CDR2 FQNNGV. Here the CDR3 reads CASSLDPGPGGGSDEQFF. For the CDR3, the DNA is TGTGCCAGCAGCTTAGATCCCGGGCCTGGCGGGGGGTCGGATGAGCAGTTCTTC.

The chain uses TRBV27 and TRBJ1-5; D may be TRBD1 (5 bases). There are 15 residues in the CDR3. Looked up from germline, CDR1 is MNHEY and CDR2 is SMNVEV (reference sequence). V was cut by 8 bases and J by 2 bases, with 16 bases left in between. CDR3 bases: TGTGCCAGCGGGCCCGCAGGGCGGCGCAATCAGCCCCAGCATTTT. Amino acid sequence: CASGPAGRRNQPQHF.

V and J are TRBV5-1 and TRBJ2-7, with TRBD1 matching over 9 bases. The CDR3 is 14 amino acids. The germline V gene encodes CDR1 SGHRS and CDR2 YFSETQ. V was pared by 4 bases and J by 8 bases, with 10 bases of the junction left unmatched. CDR3 residues: CASSVDRGFNQQYF. In DNA, the CDR3 is TGCGCCAGCAGCGTGGACAGGGGCTTCAATCAGCAGTACTTC. The full variable domain, with the rest looked up from reference TRBV5-1 and TRBJ2-7, is KAGVTQTPRYLIKTRGQQVTLSCSPISGHRSVSWYQQTPGQGLQFLFEYFSETQRNKGNFPGRFSGRQFSNSRSEMNVSTLELGDSALYLCASSVDRGFNQQYFGPGTRLTVT.

The chain joins TRBV11-3 to TRBJ2-1; 8 bases line up with TRBD2. CDR3 length: 14 residues. Germline-derived CDR1 and CDR2 are SGHNT and YENEEA. V shed 0 bases, J shed 9 bases, and the junction held 4 bases outside the gene matches. The CDR3 region is CASSLDRTSSEQFF. The CDR3 nucleotides are TGTGCCAGCAGCTTAGATCGGACTAGCAGTGAGCAGTTCTTC.

DNA for the CDR3: TGTGCCAGTAGTATAGAGGACAGGGATTCCGGGGAGCTGTTTTTT. Residues: CASSIEDRDSGELFF. This chain uses TRBV19 with TRBJ2-2, with TRBD1 matching over 8 bases. V lost 0 bases, J lost 6 bases, and 3 bases stayed unmatched. This CDR3 has 15 amino acids. Germline V CDR1 and CDR2: LNHDA, SQIVND (reference sequence).

The chain joins TRBV30 to TRBJ2-7, with D unclear. The germline V gene has CDR1 GTSNPN and CDR2 SVGIG (reference sequence). With 8 bases removed from V and 2 bases from J, the gap between germline ends came to 13 bases. This CDR3 is 12 amino acids long. CDR3 residues: CAQQTQTYEQYF. CDR3 DNA sequence: TGTGCCCAACAAACACAAACCTACGAGCAGTACTTC.

This clone was seen a few times. The CDR3 protein is CASSARTGLSGNTIYF. In DNA form, the CDR3 reads TGTGCCAGCAGCGCTCGGACAGGGCTCTCTGGAAACACCATATATTTT. V is TRBV7-6 and J is TRBJ1-3; 8 nucleotides align to TRBD1. Trimming cost V 5 bases and J 0 bases; bases outside gene matches: 6. The V gene's germline CDR1 is SGHVS and CDR2 FNYEAQ. CDR3 length: 16 amino acids.

The chain uses TRBV6-5 and TRBJ1-1; the match to TRBD1 covers 7 bases. The CDR3 has 13 residues. The V segment lost 10 bases and the J segment 6 bases; nucleotides outside the gene matches: 11. Germline assignment: CDR1 MNHEY and CDR2 SVGAGI. CDR3 in amino acids: CATGRTGTAEAFF. CDR3 in DNA: TGTGCCACCGGGCGGACAGGAACGGCTGAAGCTTTCTTT.

The chain employs TRBV7-3 and TRBJ1-1; D is unresolved. The CDR3 loop spans 14 amino acids. Trimming pared 2 bases from V and 5 bases from J, leaving 12 bases between. Germline V gene lookup returns CDR1 SGHTA and CDR2 FQGTGA. For the CDR3, the DNA is TGTGCCAGCAGCTTATTGGGAGTGGGAACTGAAGCTTTCTTT. Protein: CASSLLGVGTEAFF.

The sample holds one count of this clone. The chain carries TRBV5-5 and TRBJ2-7; D is undetermined. The V end was cut by 2 bases, the J end by 2 bases, with 14 bases between. The germline CDR1 and CDR2 sequences are SGHKS and YYEKEE (reference sequence). This CDR3 is 15 amino acids long. CDR3 in amino acids: CASSLVALAPYEQYF. The CDR3 coding sequence is TGTGCCAGCAGCTTAGTAGCCCTTGCTCCCTACGAGCAGTACTTC.

This clone was counted a single time. The CDR3 sequence is CASSPRGGVRNTQYF. The DNA of the CDR3 is TGTGCCAGCAGCCCCCGGGGGGGGGTTCGGAATACGCAGTATTTT. The J gene is TRBJ2-3, the V gene TRBV7-6, with 8 bases lining up with TRBD2. This CDR3 is built from 15 residues. CDR1 is SGHVS and CDR2 is FNYEAQ in the germline V gene. V lost 5 bases to trimming and J lost 7 bases; unmatched junction nucleotides: 11.

The chain joins TRBV7-8 to TRBJ2-5; tentatively, D is TRBD2 (5 bases). This CDR3 contains 16 residues. Trimming shortened V by 4 bases and J by 5 bases, and 20 bases separated the two germline ends. Per germline, CDR1 SGHVS and CDR2 FQNEAQ. The CDR3 nucleotides are TGTGCCAGCAGCTCCCGTATTCGCGGGCGGAGGGAGACCCAGTACTTC. This encodes CASSSRIRGRRETQYF.